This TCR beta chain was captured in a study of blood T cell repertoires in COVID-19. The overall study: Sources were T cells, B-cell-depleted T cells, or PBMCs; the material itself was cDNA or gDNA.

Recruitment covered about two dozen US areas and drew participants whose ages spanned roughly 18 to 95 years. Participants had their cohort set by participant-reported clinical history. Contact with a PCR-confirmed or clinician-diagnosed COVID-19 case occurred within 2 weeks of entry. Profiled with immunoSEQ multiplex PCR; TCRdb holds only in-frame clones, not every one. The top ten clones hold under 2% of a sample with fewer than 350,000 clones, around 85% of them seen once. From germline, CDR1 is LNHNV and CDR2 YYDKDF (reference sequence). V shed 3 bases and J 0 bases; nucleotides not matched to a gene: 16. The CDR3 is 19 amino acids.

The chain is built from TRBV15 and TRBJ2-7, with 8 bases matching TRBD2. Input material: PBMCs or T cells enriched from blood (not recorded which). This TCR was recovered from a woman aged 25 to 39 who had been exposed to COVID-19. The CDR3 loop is CATSSPPGGLAGPSYEQYF. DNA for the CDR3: TGTGCCACCAGCAGCCCACCGGGGGGCCTAGCGGGCCCCTCCTACGAGCAGTACTTC. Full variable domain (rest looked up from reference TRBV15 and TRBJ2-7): DAMVIQNPRYQVTQFGKPVTLSCSQTLNHNVMYWYQQKSSQAPKLLFHYYDKDFNNEADTPDNFQSRRPNTSFCFLDIRSPGLGDTAMYLCATSSPPGGLAGPSYEQYFGPGTRLTVT.